This T cell receptor (beta chain) was identified in a study of neurological immune-mediated disorders. TCRdb re-called the 5' RACE reads with MiXCR, one entry per CDR3 protein. There are under 60,000 distinct CDR3 sequences in the sample; about 5% occur only once, and 1.3% to 1.5% lies in the top ten. A single count supports this clonotype. The germline V gene encodes CDR1 MNHEY and CDR2 SMNVEV (reference sequence). V lost 5 bases, J lost 11 bases, and 12 bases stayed unmatched. The CDR3 length is 16 residues. The V call is TRBV27, the J call TRBJ2-3, with 14 bases identical to TRBD2. This TCR came from a woman aged 18-30 years with multiple sclerosis. Sample: CD4+ T cells from blood. CDR3 coding DNA: TGTGCCAGCAGTGTAGGGACTAGCGGGGGTGTAAACTTGCAGTATTTT. As protein: CASSVGTSGGVNLQYF.